Below, 26 T cell receptor delta chains from the same sample are listed, as sequenced in a study of gamma delta lymphoproliferative disorders and STAT genes. With CATT, TCRdb re-called clones from the multiplex PCR reads. The table shows about 1,500 delta-chain clones, with 2.5% to 3.5% occurring only once. Genomic DNA from isolated PBMCs served as the sequencing template. Sequencing used blood. These receptors were obtained from a human donor with gamma-delta T-cell large granular lymphocyte leukemia.

This clone was recorded a few times. A far larger clone is one base from this, pointing to a likely read error. This sequence joins TRDV1 and TRDJ1; TRDD3 aligns across 10 bases. This CDR3 has 22 residues. CDR1 is TSWWSYY, CDR2 QGS, per germline. The CDR3 spells CALGESFSPLLGDLSYTDKPIF. The CDR3 bases are TGTGCTCTTGGGGAGTCCTTCTCCCCCTTACTGGGGGATCTTTCTTACACCGATAAACCCATCTTT.

This clone has more than one count but fewer than ten. The protein recorded in TCRdb matches a much larger clone and deviates from this DNA's translation at residue 14, suggesting a read error; the protein here is obtained by translating the DNA. V is TRDV1 and J is TRDJ1; D is possibly TRDD2 (8 bases). The CDR3 consists of 20 residues. V was shortened by 0 bases and J by 1 base, with 24 bases between the two germline ends. In germline, CDR1 is TSWWSYY, CDR2 QGS. The CDR3 reads CALGELHFLRGWGATDKLIF. CDR3 nucleotide sequence: TGTGCTCTTGGGGAACTCCACTTCCTACGAGGCTGGGGGGCCACCGATAAACTCATCTTT.

This clone was observed a handful of times. A far larger clone is a single base away, which makes a read error likely. This same CDR3 is encoded by further DNA sequences in the sample. The chain carries TRDV1 and TRDJ1, with 8 positions matching TRDD3. Germline lookup yields CDR1 TSWWSYY and CDR2 QGS. The CDR3 sequence is 18 residues long. CDR3 sequence: CALGELLLRSGGSDKLIF. The CDR3 bases are TGTGCTCTTGGGGAACTCCTCCTACGTAGTGGGGGATCCGATAAACTTATCTTT.

As to this clone: A far larger clone is one base from this, pointing to a likely read error. This same CDR3 is encoded by further DNA sequences in the sample. V is TRDV1 and J is TRDJ1, with 8 bases fitting TRDD3. CDR3 length equals 20 residues. CDR1 and CDR2 from the germline V gene are TSWWSYY and QGS. This CDR3 is CALGELGESYWGSLTDKLIF. CDR3 DNA: TGTGCTCTTGGGGAACTAGGGGAATCCTACTGGGGGTCCCTCACCGATAAGCTCATCTTT.

This clone was counted a few times. TCRdb pairs this DNA with a much larger clone's protein that differs at residue 8, likely a read error; the protein shown was translated from the DNA. The chain joins TRDV1 to TRDJ1, with TRDD3 identical over 8 bases. V shed 4 bases and J 0 bases; nucleotides not matched to a gene: 25. This CDR3 has 22 residues. CDR1 is TSWWSYY, CDR2 QGS, per germline. This CDR3 reads CALGVPVIRVLGASTYTDKLIF. CDR3 nucleotide sequence: TGTGCTCTTGGGGTACCCGTGATACGGGTACTGGGGGCCTCAACGTACACCGATAAACTCATCTTT.

This clone showed up just a few times. The gene calls are TRDV1 and TRDJ1; TRDD3 aligns across 12 bases. The CDR3 covers 18 residues. Per germline, CDR1 TSWWSYY and CDR2 QGS. V lost 3 bases, J lost 0 bases, and 8 bases stayed unmatched. The CDR3 bases are TGTGCTCTTGGGGACCCCTACTGGGGGATACCCTACACCGATAAACTCATCTTT. As protein: CALGDPYWGIPYTDKLIF.

Comment on this clone: A single base is all that separates this from a far larger clone, so a read error is likely. J is TRDJ1 and V is TRDV1, with a weak D call TRDD3 (5 bases). The germline V and J ends were trimmed by 3 bases and 4 bases, with 42 bases remaining between them. The CDR3 is made up of 24 amino acids. Germline CDR1 and CDR2: TSWWSYY and QGS. The CDR3 sequence: CALGDNRGGGSLLFRGVLIDKLIF. The CDR3 bases are TGTGCTCTTGGGGACAACCGCGGGGGGGGTTCCCTTTTATTTCGTGGAGTACTTATCGATAAACTCATCTTT.

This clone has more than one count but fewer than ten. TCRdb pairs this DNA with a much larger clone's protein that differs at residue 6, likely a read error; the protein shown was translated from the DNA. The chain couples TRDV1 to TRDJ1, with a weak D call TRDD3 (5 bases). With 2 bases removed from V and 10 bases from J, the gap between germline ends came to 11 bases. Germline values: CDR1 TSWWSYY, CDR2 QGS. This CDR3 region has 12 residues. CDR3: CALGEGEGRLIF. The CDR3 coding sequence is TGTGCTCTTGGGGAAGGGGAGGGAAGACTCATCTTT.

This clone was detected only a few times. V and J are TRDV1 and TRDJ1, with TRDD3 identical over 11 bases. This CDR3 comprises 23 residues. The J segment lost 3 bases and the V segment lost 0 bases, leaving 24 bases of the junction unmatched. The V gene's germline CDR1 is TSWWSYY and CDR2 QGS. CDR3 sequence: CALGELVRRTIIGGYEVSDKLIF. The CDR3 bases are TGTGCTCTTGGGGAACTAGTTCGCCGCACTATAATTGGGGGATACGAAGTCTCCGATAAACTCATCTTT.

A remark on this clone: A far larger clone is only one base removed, so a read error is likely. The CDR3 protein is CALGEADKLIF. The DNA for the CDR3 is TGTGCTCTTGGGGAAGCCGATAAACTCATCTTT. The chain combines TRDV1 with TRDJ1; D not resolved. V shed 2 bases and J shed 3 bases, with 1 base lying between them. CDR1 is TSWWSYY, CDR2 QGS, per germline. The CDR3 runs 11 residues.

Only a few counts were recorded for this clone. Translating this DNA gives a protein that differs at residue 9 from the TCRdb one, which belongs to a much larger clone; a read error is likely, and the protein shown is this translation. The chain joins TRDV2 to TRDJ1, with 8 bases that match TRDD3. Trimming at V came to 7 bases and at J to 3 bases, leaving 15 bases not matched to a gene. CDR1 is GEAIGNYY and CDR2 is EKD in the germline V gene. This CDR3 region has 16 residues. CDR3 DNA sequence: TGTGCCTGGGGGGACTGGGGGTTGCCAGGTCCCGATAAACTCATCTTT. Translating it yields CAWGDWGLPGPDKLIF.

The table lists this clone with a few counts. With a far larger clone one base away, a read error is the likely cause. Other DNA sequences in the same sample also yield this CDR3. The rearrangement joins TRDV3 to TRDJ1, with D hard to call. The CDR3 spans 15 residues. Germline V gene data show CDR1 as TVYSNPD and CDR2 as GDNSRS (reference sequence). CDR3 nucleotide sequence: TGTGCCTTTCGCCCGCACACCCGTAGGACCGATAAACTCATCTTC. This sequence encodes CAFRPHTRRTDKLIF. Full variable domain (missing parts from reference TRDV3 and TRDJ1): CDKVTQSSPDQTVASGSEVVLLCTYDTVYSNPDLFWYRIRPDYSFQFVFYGDNSRSEGADFTQGRFSVKHILTQKAFHLVISPVRTEDSATYYCAFRPHTRRTDKLIFGKGTRVTVEP.

By share of the sample, this clone is medium-sized (0.01 to 0.1%). With a far larger clone one base away, a read error is the likely cause. This chain connects TRAV29/DV5 to TRDJ1, with 10 bases matching TRDD3. Germline lookup yields CDR1 NSMFDY and CDR2 ISSIKDK. V shed 3 bases and J 4 bases; nucleotides not matched to a gene: 15. The CDR3 consists of 17 residues. CDR3 amino acids: CAATSSYWGIYIDKLIF. CDR3 in DNA: TGTGCAGCAACTTCCTCGTACTGGGGGATCTACATCGATAAACTCATCTTT.

This clone is medium-sized in the sample. A far larger clone is only one base removed, so a read error is likely. The chain has TRAV29/DV5 and TRDJ1; 10 nucleotides align to TRDD3. CDR1 and CDR2 (germline): NSMFDY, ISSIKDK. The CDR3 is 17 residues long. V lost 7 bases, J lost 0 bases, and 15 bases stayed unmatched. The CDR3 sequence is CATTSSYWGIYTDKLIF. The CDR3 bases are TGTGCAACAACTTCCTCGTACTGGGGGATCTACACCGATAAACTCATCTTT.

In regard to this clone: This DNA's translation and the protein TCRdb lists, from a much larger clone, do not match at residue 5, likely due to a read error; the protein shown is translated from the DNA. As DNA, the CDR3 is TGTGCCTTTGCTAAGGGGATACTAAACACCGATAAACTCATCTTT. It specifies CAFAKGILNTDKLIF. V is TRDV3 and J is TRDJ1; 8 nucleotides align to TRDD3. The CDR3 runs 15 residues. Germline V gives CDR1 TVYSNPD, CDR2 GDNSRS (reference sequence). J lost 0 bases, V lost 2 bases, and 8 bases had no gene match.

This clone was observed a few times. A far larger clone is only one base removed, so a read error is likely. This CDR3 is also generated by other DNA sequences in the sample. V and J are TRDV1 and TRDJ1; 8 nucleotides align to TRDD3. Germline trimming cut 0 bases from V and 5 bases from J; bases unmatched to any gene: 20. Germline V CDR1 and CDR2: TSWWSYY, QGS. The CDR3 spans 20 residues. CDR3 amino acids: CALGELGESYWGSLTDKLIF. The DNA of the CDR3 is TGTGCTCTTGGGGAACTAGGGGAATCCTACTGGGGGTCCCTCACTGATAAACTCATCTTT.

With respect to this clone: A read error is likely here: a far larger clone is one base away. This specimen includes other DNA sequences encoding the same CDR3. The chain uses TRDV1 and TRDJ1, with 12 bases matching TRDD3. V lost 0 bases, J lost 1 base, and 21 bases stayed unmatched. The CDR3 extends over 23 amino acids. The germline V gene has CDR1 TSWWSYY and CDR2 QGS. Here the CDR3 reads CALGELKLYSFRYWGIPTDKLIF. CDR3 nucleotides: TGTGCTCTTGGGGAACTGAAATTGTACTCCTTCCGCTACTGGGGGATACCCACCGATAAACTCATCTTT.

This clone was seen a handful of times. The protein that TCRdb holds for this DNA derives from a much larger clone and differs from the translated DNA at residue 6, which likely indicates a read error; the protein shown here is translated from the DNA. V gene TRDV1 combines with J gene TRDJ1, with 13 bases that match TRDD3. Germline V gene sequence: CDR1 TSWWSYY, CDR2 QGS. The length of the CDR3 is 23 residues. V shed 4 bases, J shed 0 bases, and the junction held 23 bases outside the gene matches. The CDR3 DNA follows: TGTGCTCTTGGGGGTTCTAGATCCTACCCGTACTGGGGGATACGCACTTACACCGATAAACTCATCTTT. As protein: CALGGSRSYPYWGIRTYTDKLIF.

A remark on this clone: A read error is the likely source, as a far larger clone sits one nucleotide away. Other DNA sequences in this sample translate to the same CDR3. The chain combines TRDV1 with TRDJ1, with TRDD3 identical over 9 bases. The CDR3 has 25 residues. CDR1 and CDR2 (germline): TSWWSYY, QGS. With 6 bases clipped from V and 0 bases from J, the junction kept 35 bases outside the gene matches. The CDR3 loop reads CALGKSISYGALINWGTPYTDKLIF. The CDR3 coding sequence is TGTGCTCTTGGAAAATCGATTTCCTACGGAGCCCTAATCAACTGGGGGACCCCTTACACCGATAAACTCATCTTT.

Ten or more counts support this clone. This probably arose from a read error, given a far larger clone one base away. The same CDR3 can be traced to other DNA sequences in this sample. V usage is TRDV1 and J usage is TRDJ1, with TRDD3 matching over 9 bases. Per the germline V gene, CDR1 is TSWWSYY and CDR2 is QGS. The CDR3 runs 20 residues. V gave up 3 bases and J gave up 2 bases; unmatched junction bases: 19. The CDR3 nucleotides are TGTGCTCTTGGGGATCAAGGTCGGTATGACTGGGGGACCTATACCGATAAACTCATCTTT. It translates to CALGDQGRYDWGTYTDKLIF.

About this clone: TCRdb has a much larger clone's protein, which differs at residue 8 from the translation of this DNA, likely because of a read error; what is shown is the protein translated from the DNA. The CDR3 reads CALGERREGGEYILIF. DNA for the CDR3: TGTGCTCTTGGGGAAAGGAGGGAGGGAGGAGAGTATATCCTCATCTTT. The V and J genes are TRDV1 and TRDJ1; D uncertain. The germline V gene has CDR1 TSWWSYY and CDR2 QGS. V dropped 2 bases and J dropped 11 bases, with 24 bases sitting between them. The CDR3 loop spans 16 amino acids.

This clone was counted only a few times. The TCRdb protein comes from a much larger clone and disagrees with this DNA's translation at residue 7, likely due to a read error; the protein given here is derived from the DNA. CDR3 in amino acids: CALGERSPGGYLLIF. The CDR3 DNA reads TGTGCTCTTGGGGAACGGTCACCCGGGGGATATCTACTCATCTTT. The chain links TRDV1 to TRDJ1; 8 nucleotides line up with TRDD3. Trimming took 1 base from V and 10 from J; bases not matched to a gene: 11. There are 15 residues in the CDR3. Germline assignment: CDR1 TSWWSYY and CDR2 QGS.

For this clone: Only one base separates this from a far larger clonotype, so it likely reflects a read error. This CDR3 is also generated by other DNA sequences in the sample. The chain combines TRAV38-2/DV8 with TRDJ1, with 9 bases lining up with TRDD2. This CDR3 is 21 amino acids long. CDR1 and CDR2 (germline): TSESDYY, QEAYKQQN. V lost 5 bases, J lost 2 bases, and 25 bases stayed unmatched. As DNA, the CDR3 is TGTGCTTATAGAAGCCCGGCCTTCCTACCGTACTGGGGATCTCGTACCGATAAACTCATCTTT. Protein product: CAYRSPAFLPYWGSRTDKLIF.

Comments on this clone: It differs at one base from a far larger clone, so likely a read error. Different DNA sequences within this sample yield the same CDR3. The chain recombines TRDV1 with TRDJ1; the match to TRDD3 covers 10 bases. The germline gives CDR1 TSWWSYY, CDR2 QGS. This CDR3 contains 22 residues. Written as DNA, the CDR3 is TGTGCTCTTGGTTTCAAGGGGTTCCTACGTCGGACTGGGGGATCCCACACTGATAAACTCATCTTT. It translates to CALGFKGFLRRTGGSHTDKLIF.

In this sample, this clone turned up a few times. With only one base between it and a far larger clone, this is likely a read error. This CDR3 is also generated by other DNA sequences in the sample. J is TRDJ1 and V is TRDV1; a weak D match, TRDD3 (7 bases). The CDR3 has 20 residues. V lost 0 bases to trimming and J lost 1 base, with 24 bases between them. CDR1 is TSWWSYY and CDR2 is QGS in the germline V gene. The CDR3: CALGELGESYWGSLTDKLIF. The CDR3 DNA reads as TGTGCTCTTGGGGAACTAGGGGAATCCTACTGGGGATCCCTCACCGATAAACTCATCTTT.

A few counts support this clone. With a far larger clone one base away, a read error is the likely cause. The sample holds other DNA sequences that translate to the same CDR3. The chain links TRAV38-2/DV8 to TRDJ1; 9 bases agree with TRDD2. The germline V gene encodes CDR1 TSESDYY and CDR2 QEAYKQQN. This CDR3 has 21 amino acids. The DNA of the CDR3 is TGCGCTTATAGGAGCCCGGCCTTCCTACCGTACTGGGGATCTCGTACCGATAAACTCATCTTT. It is translated as CAYRSPAFLPYWGSRTDKLIF.